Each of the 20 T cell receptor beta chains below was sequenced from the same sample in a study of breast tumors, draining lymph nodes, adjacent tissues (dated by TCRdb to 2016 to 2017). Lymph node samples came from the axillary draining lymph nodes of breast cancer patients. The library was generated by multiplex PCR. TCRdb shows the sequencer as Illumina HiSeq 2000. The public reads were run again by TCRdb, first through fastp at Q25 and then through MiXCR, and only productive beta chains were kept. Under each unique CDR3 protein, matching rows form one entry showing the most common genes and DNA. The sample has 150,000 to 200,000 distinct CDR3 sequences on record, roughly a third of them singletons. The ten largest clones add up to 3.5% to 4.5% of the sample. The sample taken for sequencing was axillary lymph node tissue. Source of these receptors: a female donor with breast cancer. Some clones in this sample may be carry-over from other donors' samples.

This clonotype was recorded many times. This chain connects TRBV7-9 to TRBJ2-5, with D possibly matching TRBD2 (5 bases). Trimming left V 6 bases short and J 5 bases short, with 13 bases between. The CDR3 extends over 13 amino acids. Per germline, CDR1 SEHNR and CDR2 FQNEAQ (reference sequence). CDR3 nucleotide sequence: TGTGCCAGCAGGGGTCCTTGGGAGGAGACCCAGTACTTC. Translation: CASRGPWEETQYF.

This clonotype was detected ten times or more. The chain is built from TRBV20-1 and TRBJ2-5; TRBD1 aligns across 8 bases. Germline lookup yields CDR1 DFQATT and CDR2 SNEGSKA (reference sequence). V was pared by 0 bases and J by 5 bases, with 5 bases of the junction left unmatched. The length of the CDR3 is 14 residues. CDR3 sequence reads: CSARDGQGGETQYF. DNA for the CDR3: TGCAGTGCTAGAGACGGACAGGGCGGTGAGACCCAGTACTTC.

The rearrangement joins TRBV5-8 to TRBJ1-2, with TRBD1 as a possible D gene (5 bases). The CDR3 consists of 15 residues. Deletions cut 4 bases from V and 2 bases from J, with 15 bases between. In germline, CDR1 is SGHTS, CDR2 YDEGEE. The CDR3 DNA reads TGTGCCAGCAGCGCGCCGGGGGGTACCAACTATGGCTACACCTTC. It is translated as CASSAPGGTNYGYTF.

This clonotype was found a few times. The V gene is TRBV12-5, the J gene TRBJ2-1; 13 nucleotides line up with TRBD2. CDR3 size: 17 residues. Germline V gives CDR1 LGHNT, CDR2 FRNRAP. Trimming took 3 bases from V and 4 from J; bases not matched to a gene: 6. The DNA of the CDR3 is TGTGCTAGTGGTTTCCCACTAGCGGGGGGGCCGTACAATGAGCAGTTCTTC. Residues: CASGFPLAGGPYNEQFF.

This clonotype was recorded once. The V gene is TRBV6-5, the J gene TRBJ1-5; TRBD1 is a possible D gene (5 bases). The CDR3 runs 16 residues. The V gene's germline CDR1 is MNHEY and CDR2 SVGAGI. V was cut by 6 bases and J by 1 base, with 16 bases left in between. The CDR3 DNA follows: TGTGCCAGCAGGCCTATGGGAGGGGCGAGCAATCAGCCCCAGCATTTT. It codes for CASRPMGGASNQPQHF.

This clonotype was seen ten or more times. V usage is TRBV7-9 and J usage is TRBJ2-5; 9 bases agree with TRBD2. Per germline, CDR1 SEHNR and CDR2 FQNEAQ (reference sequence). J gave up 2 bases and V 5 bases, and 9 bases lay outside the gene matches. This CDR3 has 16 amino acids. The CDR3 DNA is TGTGCCAGCAGCAAACTCGGGACTAGCTCACAAGAGACCCAGTACTTC. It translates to CASSKLGTSSQETQYF.

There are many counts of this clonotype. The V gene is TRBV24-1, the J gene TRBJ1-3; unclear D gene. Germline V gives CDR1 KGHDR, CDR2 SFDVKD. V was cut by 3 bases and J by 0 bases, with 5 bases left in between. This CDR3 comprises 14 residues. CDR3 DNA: TGTGCCACCAGTGATCAAGGCTCTGGAAACACCATATATTTT. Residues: CATSDQGSGNTIYF.

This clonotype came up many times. The DNA for the CDR3 is TGCGCCAGCAGCTTAACAGGGGAATTCGAGCAGTACTTC. Residues: CASSLTGEFEQYF. This chain uses TRBV5-1 with TRBJ2-7, with 7 nucleotides matching TRBD1. V trimming: 2 bases; J trimming: 6 bases; junction bases outside the gene matches: 5. Per germline, CDR1 SGHRS and CDR2 YFSETQ. This CDR3 contains 13 residues.

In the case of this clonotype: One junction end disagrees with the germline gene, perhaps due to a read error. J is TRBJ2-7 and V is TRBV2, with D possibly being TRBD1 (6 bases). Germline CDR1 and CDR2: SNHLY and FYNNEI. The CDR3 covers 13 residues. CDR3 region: CANADSITYEQYF. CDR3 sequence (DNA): TGTGCTAACGCGGACAGCATTACCTACGAGCAATACTTC.

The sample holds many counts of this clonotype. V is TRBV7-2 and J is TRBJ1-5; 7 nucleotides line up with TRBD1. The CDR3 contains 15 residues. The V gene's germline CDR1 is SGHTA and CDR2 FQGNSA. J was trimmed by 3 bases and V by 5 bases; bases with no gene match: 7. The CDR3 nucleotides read TGTGCCAGCAGCGGGACAGTGTCCCCCAATCAGCCCCAGCATTTT. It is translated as CASSGTVSPNQPQHF.

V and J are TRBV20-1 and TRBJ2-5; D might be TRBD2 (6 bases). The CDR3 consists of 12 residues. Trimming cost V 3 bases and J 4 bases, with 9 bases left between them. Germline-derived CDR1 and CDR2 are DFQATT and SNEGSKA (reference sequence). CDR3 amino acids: CSARSGRETQYF. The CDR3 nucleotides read TGCAGTGCTAGGAGCGGGCGAGAGACCCAGTACTTC.

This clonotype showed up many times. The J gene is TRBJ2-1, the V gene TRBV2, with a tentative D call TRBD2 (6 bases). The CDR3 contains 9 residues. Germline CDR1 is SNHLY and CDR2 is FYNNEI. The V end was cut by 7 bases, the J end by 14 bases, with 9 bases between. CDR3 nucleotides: TGTGCCAGCATAGGCGGGGAGTTCTTC. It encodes CASIGGEFF.

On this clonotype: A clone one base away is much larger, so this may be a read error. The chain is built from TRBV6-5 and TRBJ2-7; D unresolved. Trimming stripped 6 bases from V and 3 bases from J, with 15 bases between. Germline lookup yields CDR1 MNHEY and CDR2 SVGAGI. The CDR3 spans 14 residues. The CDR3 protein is CASRARGRGYEQYF. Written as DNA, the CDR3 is TGTGCCAGCAGAGCCAGAGGAAGAGGCTACGAGCAGTACTTC.

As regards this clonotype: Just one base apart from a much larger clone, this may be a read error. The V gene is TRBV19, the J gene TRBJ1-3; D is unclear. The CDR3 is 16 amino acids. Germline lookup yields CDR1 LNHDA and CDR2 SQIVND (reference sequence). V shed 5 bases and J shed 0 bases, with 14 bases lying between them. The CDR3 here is CASSLLRRNSGNTIYF. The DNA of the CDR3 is TGTGCCAGTAGTCTCCTGCGACGGAACTCTGGAAACACCATATATTTT. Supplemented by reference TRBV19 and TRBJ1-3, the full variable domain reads DGGITQSPKYLFRKEGQNVTLSCEQNLNHDAMYWYRQDPGQGLRLIYYSQIVNDFQKGDIAEGYSVSREKKESFPLTVTSAQKNPTAFYLCASSLLRRNSGNTIYFGEGSWLTVV.

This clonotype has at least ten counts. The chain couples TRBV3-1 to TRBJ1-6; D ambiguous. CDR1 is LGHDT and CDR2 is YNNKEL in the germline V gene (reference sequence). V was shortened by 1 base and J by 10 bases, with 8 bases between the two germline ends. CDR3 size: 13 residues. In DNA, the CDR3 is TGTGCCAGCAGCCAAGCAAGTATCTCACCCCTCCACTTT. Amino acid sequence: CASSQASISPLHF.

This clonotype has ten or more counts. For the CDR3, the DNA is TGTGCCAGCAGTGAGGGCAGGGGCTATTCACCCCTCCACTTT. Translation: CASSEGRGYSPLHF. This chain connects TRBV2 to TRBJ1-6, with D perhaps TRBD1 (6 bases). CDR1 is SNHLY, CDR2 FYNNEI, per germline. This CDR3 is built from 14 residues. Trimming left V 3 bases short and J 8 bases short, with 11 bases between. Supplemented by reference TRBV2 and TRBJ1-6, the full variable domain reads EPEVTQTPSHQVTQMGQEVILRCVPISNHLYFYWYRQILGQKVEFLVSFYNNEISEKSEIFDDQFSVERPDGSNFTLKIRSTKLEDSAMYFCASSEGRGYSPLHFGNGTRLTVT.

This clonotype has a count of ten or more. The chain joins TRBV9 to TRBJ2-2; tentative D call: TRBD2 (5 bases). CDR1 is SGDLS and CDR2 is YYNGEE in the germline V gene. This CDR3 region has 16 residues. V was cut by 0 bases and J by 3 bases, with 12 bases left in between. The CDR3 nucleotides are TGTGCCAGCAGCGTAGGGGTCGGGATCGACACCGGGGAGCTGTTTTTT. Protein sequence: CASSVGVGIDTGELFF.

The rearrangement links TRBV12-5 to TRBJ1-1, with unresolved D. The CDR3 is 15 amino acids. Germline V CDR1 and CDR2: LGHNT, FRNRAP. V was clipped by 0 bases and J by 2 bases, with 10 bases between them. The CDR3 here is CASGLVYRLNTEAFF. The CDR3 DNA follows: TGTGCTAGTGGTTTGGTATACAGACTTAACACTGAAGCTTTCTTT.

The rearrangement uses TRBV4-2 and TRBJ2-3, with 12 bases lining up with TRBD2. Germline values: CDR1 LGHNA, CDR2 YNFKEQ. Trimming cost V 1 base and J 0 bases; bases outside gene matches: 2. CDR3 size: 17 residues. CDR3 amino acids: CASSQAGTSGSTDTQYF. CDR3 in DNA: TGTGCCAGCAGCCAAGCCGGGACTAGCGGGAGCACAGATACGCAGTATTTT.

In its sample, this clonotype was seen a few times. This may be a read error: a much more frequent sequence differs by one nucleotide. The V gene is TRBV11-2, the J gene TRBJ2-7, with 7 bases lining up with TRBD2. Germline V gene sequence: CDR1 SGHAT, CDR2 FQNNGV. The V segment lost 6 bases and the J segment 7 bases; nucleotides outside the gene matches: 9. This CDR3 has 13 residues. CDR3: CASRGGSGTEQYF. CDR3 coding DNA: TGTGCCAGCAGGGGAGGGTCCGGGACGGAGCAGTACTTC.